The source of this TCR beta chain is a study of T cell repertoires and HLA-DP antigens. The wider study: In vitro CD4+ alloreactivity was against HeLa-presented HLA-DP.

The data were produced by immunoSEQ multiplex PCR, yet TCRdb's version contains in-frame clones alone and is incomplete. The sample contains some 110,000 clones, 80% to 95% of which appear only once. With regard to this clone: What it recognizes is unknown.

Trimming left V 8 bases short and J 7 bases short, with 18 bases between. Germline V gene lookup returns CDR1 LNHDA and CDR2 SQIVND (reference sequence). The CDR3 loop spans 14 amino acids. Findings of the study overall: Previously undetected clones averaged about 33% and 55% against the two alleles respectively.

Average purity of the negatively selected CD4+ T cells was around 98%. The receptor was isolated from a woman aged 18-35 years in good health and CMV-seronegative. The chain uses TRBV19 and TRBJ2-1, with TRBD2 as a possible D gene (6 bases). The sample taken for sequencing was CD4+ T cells from PBMCs. Here the CDR3 reads CASGVDLARNEQFF. The DNA for the CDR3 is TGTGCCAGTGGGGTGGACCTAGCGAGGAATGAGCAGTTCTTC.